Below, 9 T cell receptor beta chains from the same sample are listed, as sequenced in a study of early T cells in non-severe SARS-CoV-2 infection. TCRdb called the 5' RACE reads again in MiXCR, with one record for every CDR3 protein. This sample has some 55,000 distinct CDR3 sequences, with 9.5% to 15% found just once. Material: whole blood, obtained at baseline. Every receptor here comes from an adult who was a healthcare worker with PCR-confirmed SARS-CoV-2 infection or an uninfected control (not recorded which).

This clonotype appeared a few times. The chain links TRBV20-1 to TRBJ2-3; 10 bases match TRBD2. The CDR3 covers 16 residues. Looked up from germline, CDR1 is DFQATT and CDR2 is SNEGSKA (reference sequence). The V and J ends lost 5 bases and 5 bases, in that order; junction bases with no gene match: 13. The CDR3 region has the DNA TGCAGTGCTCCGACCCTGAGCGGGAGGGCAGGAGATACGCAGTATTTT. Translated, it gives CSAPTLSGRAGDTQYF.

This clonotype came up a few times. V and J are TRBV28 and TRBJ1-5; weak D call: TRBD1 (5 bases). This CDR3 has 17 residues. Trimming left V 4 bases short and J 2 bases short, with 18 bases between. CDR1 and CDR2 (germline): MDHEN, SYDVKM. DNA for the CDR3: TGTGCCAGCAGTTCCGGGACCGCTAATTTTGGCAATCAGCCCCAGCATTTT. Its protein is CASSSGTANFGNQPQHF.

The chain carries TRBV4-3 and TRBJ1-5, with D perhaps TRBD1 (6 bases). The V end lost 1 base, the J end lost 1 base, and 17 bases lay between the germline ends. The CDR3 length is 18 residues. Germline-derived CDR1 and CDR2 are LGHNA and YSLEER. CDR3 sequence (DNA): TGCGCCAGCAGCCAAGGATACTTAGGGGGGGACAGCAATCAGCCCCAGCATTTT. This encodes CASSQGYLGGDSNQPQHF.

This clonotype was counted at least ten times. J is TRBJ2-5 and V is TRBV7-2, with D unresolved. Germline CDR1 SGHTA, CDR2 FQGNSA. Between the trimmed V and J ends, which lost 0 bases and 2 bases, there was a span of 7 bases. This CDR3 contains 14 residues. CDR3 sequence: CASSLAEAQETQYF. The CDR3 DNA is TGTGCCAGCAGCTTAGCTGAGGCTCAAGAGACCCAGTACTTC. The full variable domain, in which reference TRBV7-2 and TRBJ2-5 provide the parts outside the CDR3, is GAGVSQSPSNKVTEKGKDVELRCDPISGHTALYWYRQSLGQGLEFLIYFQGNSAPDKSGLPSDRFSAERTGGSVSTLTIQRTQQEDSAVYLCASSLAEAQETQYFGPGTRLLVL.

The chain couples TRBV10-3 to TRBJ2-5; the D gene is possibly TRBD1 (6 bases). Trimming took 4 bases from V and 5 from J, leaving 14 bases between them. The CDR3 spans 14 residues. CDR1 and CDR2 from the germline V gene are ENHRY and SYGVKD. The CDR3 reads CAISASTGSETQYF. For the CDR3, the DNA is TGTGCCATCAGTGCGTCCACAGGGAGCGAGACCCAGTACTTC.

This clonotype was picked up many times. The J gene is TRBJ1-5, the V gene TRBV6-2 or TRBV6-3; D possibly corresponds to TRBD1 (6 bases). The V gene lost 8 bases and the J gene lost 0 bases, with 26 bases spanning the gap. This CDR3 has 19 amino acids. Germline values: CDR1 MNHEY, CDR2 SVGEGT. CDR3 region: CASRQPGTSSHYSNQPQHF. CDR3 coding DNA: TGTGCCAGCCGTCAACCCGGGACAAGTTCTCACTATAGCAATCAGCCCCAGCATTTT.

This clonotype was recorded many times. The rearrangement joins TRBV6-4 to TRBJ2-2; D is possibly TRBD2 (5 bases). The CDR3 consists of 14 residues. V gave up 0 bases and J gave up 3 bases, with 5 bases separating them. Germline V gives CDR1 MRHNA, CDR2 SNTAGT. CDR3 protein: CASSDSSDTGELFF. The CDR3 DNA is TGTGCCAGCAGTGACTCTAGCGACACCGGGGAGCTGTTTTTT.

This clonotype has only a few counts. This chain joins TRBV20-1 and TRBJ2-7; D not resolved. CDR1 is DFQATT and CDR2 is SNEGSKA in the germline V gene (reference sequence). V dropped 5 bases and J dropped 2 bases, with 10 bases sitting between them. The CDR3 spans 12 residues. CDR3 sequence (DNA): TGCAGTGCTGTTGGTGCCACCTACGAGCAGTACTTC. Amino acids: CSAVGATYEQYF.

V usage is TRBV18 and J usage is TRBJ2-2, with D tentatively TRBD1 (5 bases). Germline V lookup: CDR1 KGHSH, CDR2 LQKENI. The CDR3 is 14 residues long. Deletions cut 4 bases from V and 3 bases from J, with 9 bases between. The CDR3 DNA reads TGTGCCAGCTCACGGGGCTCGGACACCGGGGAGCTGTTTTTT. Encoded protein: CASSRGSDTGELFF.